This section outlines one TCR beta chain sequence together with its context. Its target is unknown. MiXCR was run by TCRdb on the reads, yielding one entry per CDR3 protein. The table shows around 350,000 distinct CDR3 sequences, with 15% to 20% occurring only once. V lost 7 bases to trimming and J lost 0 bases, with 13 bases between them. The germline V gene encodes CDR1 LNHDA and CDR2 SQIVND (reference sequence). The CDR3 has 15 residues. This entry is derived from a study of T cell repertoires in cytomegalovirus infection. Whole-study results and caveats: Public TCR beta family frequency separated CMV-and-HLA carriers, including in an independent cohort.

The chain uses TRBV19 and TRBJ1-5; D is unresolved. The sequenced material came from PBMCs. This clonotype originated in a human donor in good health (CMV status not recorded). Some clones in this sample may be carry-over from other donors' samples. The CDR3 DNA sequence: TGTGCCAGTACCCCACCCGGCGTTAGCAATCAGCCCCAGCATTTT. As protein: CASTPPGVSNQPQHF.